The text below deals with one TCR beta chain. The antigen is undetermined. Sequencing used immunoSEQ multiplex PCR; TCRdb keeps in-frame clones, though not all of them. Of about 98,000 clones detected, 87% appear once; the ten largest clones hold under 0.55%. The source of the sample is a study of OX40 agonist ivuxolimab in advanced cancers. Study in general: Ivuxolimab is a fully human IgG2 antibody that activates OX40 (CD134). The dose of intravenous ivuxolimab that patients received every 2 weeks ranged from 0.01 to 10 mg/kg. One hepatocellular carcinoma and two cutaneous melanoma patients partially responded. General study results and limits: In the 0.1 to 3.0 mg/kg range, CD4+ and CD8+ blood T cells had expanded clonally by week 6.

CDR1 and CDR2 (germline): SGDLS, YYNGEE. The V and J ends lost 0 bases and 5 bases respectively, with 17 bases between them. CDR3 length equals 16 residues. The origin of this receptor is an adult with an advanced solid tumor such as melanoma, head and neck, liver or kidney cancer. The sequencing used CD4+ or CD8+ T cells sorted from blood, collected in a trial of the OX40 agonist ivuxolimab. The chain has TRBV9 and TRBJ1-2; D might be TRBD1 (6 bases). CDR3 protein: CASSVDRGRGLYGYTF. The CDR3 DNA is TGTGCCAGCAGCGTAGATAGGGGCAGGGGCCTTTATGGCTACACCTTC.